Sequencing of this T cell receptor beta chain was carried out in a study of blood T cells in healthy people across ages. Per germline, CDR1 SNHLY and CDR2 FYNNEI. The CDR3 is 14 amino acids. Trimming took 7 bases from V and 4 from J, leaving 13 bases between them. Only a few counts were recorded for this clonotype. Through a sample-barcoded 5' primer and a J-beta primer mix, a second PCR was run for roughly 6 to 11 cycles. Each CDR3 protein is one row after TCRdb ran MiXCR on the 5' RACE reads. The profile covers roughly 410,000 distinct CDR3 sequences, with roughly half appearing a single time and 51% taken by the ten largest.

The source material was blood. This sequence originates from a man aged 55 to 70 in good health. This chain joins TRBV2 and TRBJ2-2, with D tentatively TRBD1 (5 bases). The CDR3 is CASNVGPPTGELFF. The CDR3 DNA reads as TGTGCCAGCAACGTGGGGCCGCCCACCGGGGAGCTGTTTTTT.